The rows below give T cell receptor beta chains drawn from one sample of a study of blood T cell repertoires in COVID-19. Some clones are missing from TCRdb's copy, which holds only in-frame ones; the method was immunoSEQ multiplex PCR. The sample lists fewer than 200,000 clones, roughly 83% occurring once. The sequencing sample was made of peripheral blood. These receptors all come from a woman of 80 years or more with active or convalescent COVID-19. Each CDR3 is given with its conserved first and last residue. Fields, in order: J gene, clone size, V gene, D gene, CDR3 protein, CDR3 DNA. D genes are given only for firm matches. Only some rows state a clone size, as once, few, many or a class for expanded clones.

j_gene: TRBJ2-7; abundance: .; v_gene: TRBV27; d_gene: TRBD1; CDR3aa: CASSSWDRSYEQYF; CDR3nt: TGTGCCAGCAGTTCATGGGACAGATCCTACGAGCAGTACTTC
j_gene: TRBJ2-7; abundance: .; v_gene: TRBV5-1; d_gene: .; CDR3aa: CASSLDSSSYEQYF; CDR3nt: TGCGCCAGCAGCTTGGACAGTAGCTCCTACGAGCAGTACTTC
j_gene: TRBJ1-1; abundance: .; v_gene: TRBV12-1; d_gene: .; CDR3aa: CASSQQDRDSNTEAFF; CDR3nt: TGTGCCAGCAGCCAACAGGACAGGGACTCGAACACTGAAGCTTTCTTT
j_gene: TRBJ1-1; abundance: .; v_gene: TRBV4-3; d_gene: .; CDR3aa: CASSQDGRQHTEAFF; CDR3nt: TGCGCCAGCAGCCAAGATGGTAGACAACACACTGAAGCTTTCTTT
j_gene: TRBJ2-7; abundance: .; v_gene: TRBV11-2; d_gene: .; CDR3aa: CASSLNRAYEQYF; CDR3nt: TGTGCCAGCAGCTTAAACAGGGCCTACGAGCAGTACTTC
j_gene: TRBJ2-3; abundance: few; v_gene: TRBV7-9; d_gene: .; CDR3aa: CASSLGQPSLTDTQYF; CDR3nt: TGTGCCAGCAGCTTGGGGCAACCCTCGCTCACAGATACGCAGTATTTT
j_gene: TRBJ1-6; abundance: once; v_gene: TRBV18; d_gene: .; CDR3aa: CASSPQDWGDPLHF; CDR3nt: TGTGCCAGCTCACCACAGGACTGGGGGGATCCCCTCCACTTT
j_gene: TRBJ2-1; abundance: .; v_gene: TRBV10-1; d_gene: .; CDR3aa: CASSERQGRAYNEQFF; CDR3nt: TGCGCCAGCAGTGAGAGGCAGGGTAGGGCCTACAATGAGCAGTTCTTC
j_gene: TRBJ2-2; abundance: .; v_gene: TRBV13; d_gene: .; CDR3aa: CASSRTGNTGELFF; CDR3nt: TGTGCCAGCAGCCGTACAGGGAACACCGGGGAGCTGTTTTTT
j_gene: TRBJ2-7; abundance: few; v_gene: TRBV5-1; d_gene: .; CDR3aa: CASRPTGLDEQYF; CDR3nt: TGCGCCAGCAGACCCACAGGGTTGGACGAGCAGTACTTC
j_gene: TRBJ1-2; abundance: .; v_gene: TRBV19; d_gene: TRBD1; CDR3aa: CASSVTGEYGYTF; CDR3nt: TGTGCCAGTAGTGTGACAGGGGAGTATGGCTACACCTTC
j_gene: TRBJ2-7; abundance: .; v_gene: TRBV12-3/TRBV12-4; d_gene: .; CDR3aa: CASSWTAYEQYF; CDR3nt: TGTGCCAGCAGTTGGACAGCTTACGAGCAGTACTTC
j_gene: TRBJ2-7; abundance: .; v_gene: TRBV5-1; d_gene: TRBD1; CDR3aa: CASSRGQGAYEQYF; CDR3nt: TGCGCCAGCAGCCGGGGACAGGGCGCCTACGAGCAGTACTTC
j_gene: TRBJ1-2; abundance: .; v_gene: TRBV11-3; d_gene: .; CDR3aa: CASSLGRGQALGGYGYTF; CDR3nt: TGTGCCAGCAGCTTGGGGAGAGGGCAGGCCCTCGGGGGCTATGGCTACACCTTC
j_gene: TRBJ2-3; abundance: few; v_gene: TRBV7-2; d_gene: TRBD2; CDR3aa: CASSLWGLSGGRKTGTQYF; CDR3nt: TGTGCCAGCAGCTTATGGGGCCTAAGCGGGGGGAGGAAAACGGGGACGCAGTATTTT
j_gene: TRBJ1-3; abundance: once; v_gene: TRBV4-3; d_gene: .; CDR3aa: CASSQDRVYGNSGNTIYF; CDR3nt: TGCGCCAGCAGCCAAGATCGAGTATACGGTAACTCTGGAAACACCATATATTTT
j_gene: TRBJ1-3; abundance: many; v_gene: TRBV6-1; d_gene: .; CDR3aa: CASSELLRTHSGNTIYF; CDR3nt: TGTGCCAGCAGTGAGCTTTTAAGGACACACTCTGGAAACACCATATATTTT
j_gene: TRBJ2-5; abundance: .; v_gene: TRBV11-3; d_gene: TRBD1; CDR3aa: CASSPQGEPQETQYF; CDR3nt: TGTGCCAGCAGCCCCCAGGGGGAGCCCCAAGAGACCCAGTACTTC
j_gene: TRBJ1-3; abundance: .; v_gene: TRBV10-3; d_gene: .; CDR3aa: CAISGVSEGNTIYF; CDR3nt: TGTGCCATCAGTGGAGTCAGCGAGGGAAACACCATATATTTT
j_gene: TRBJ2-2; abundance: .; v_gene: TRBV19; d_gene: .; CDR3aa: CASSSGWGLSTGELFF; CDR3nt: TGTGCCAGTAGTTCTGGGTGGGGGCTGAGCACCGGGGAGCTGTTTTTT
j_gene: TRBJ1-6; abundance: .; v_gene: TRBV5-1; d_gene: TRBD1; CDR3aa: CASSLDGTGRSPLHF; CDR3nt: TGCGCCAGCAGCTTGGACGGGACAGGGAGGTCACCCCTCCACTTT
j_gene: TRBJ2-2; abundance: .; v_gene: TRBV4-3; d_gene: TRBD1; CDR3aa: CASSQDQGASNTGELFF; CDR3nt: TGCGCCAGCAGCCAAGATCAGGGGGCCTCGAACACCGGGGAGCTGTTTTTT
j_gene: TRBJ2-7; abundance: .; v_gene: TRBV6-2/TRBV6-3; d_gene: TRBD1; CDR3aa: CASSLGQAVSF; CDR3nt: TGTGCCAGCAGTCTTGGACAGGCTGTAAGTTTC
j_gene: TRBJ1-5; abundance: .; v_gene: TRBV27; d_gene: .; CDR3aa: CASSPRWASNQPQHF; CDR3nt: TGTGCCAGCAGCCCCCGCTGGGCAAGCAATCAGCCCCAGCATTTT
j_gene: TRBJ1-3; abundance: .; v_gene: TRBV18; d_gene: .; CDR3aa: CASSQQAYGNTIYF; CDR3nt: TGTGCCAGCTCACAACAGGCCTATGGAAACACCATATATTTT
j_gene: TRBJ1-2; abundance: once; v_gene: TRBV10-3; d_gene: .; CDR3aa: CAISVAGADGYTF; CDR3nt: TGTGCCATCAGTGTAGCAGGGGCGGATGGCTACACCTTC
j_gene: TRBJ1-1; abundance: .; v_gene: TRBV4-1; d_gene: .; CDR3aa: CASSQDRDTEAFF; CDR3nt: TGCGCCAGCAGCCAAGATCGGGACACTGAAGCTTTCTTT
j_gene: TRBJ1-4; abundance: .; v_gene: TRBV3-1/TRBV3-2; d_gene: .; CDR3aa: CASSQGGSATNEKLFF; CDR3nt: TGTGCCAGCAGCCAAGGGGGCAGTGCAACTAATGAAAAACTGTTTTTT
j_gene: TRBJ1-4; abundance: .; v_gene: TRBV11-2; d_gene: .; CDR3aa: CASSLATTNEKLFF; CDR3nt: TGTGCCAGCAGCTTAGCTACAACTAATGAAAAACTGTTTTTT
j_gene: TRBJ1-5; abundance: few; v_gene: TRBV23-1; d_gene: TRBD1; CDR3aa: CASSRIGTGGRNQPQHF; CDR3nt: TGCGCCAGCAGTCGCATCGGGACAGGGGGCCGCAATCAGCCCCAGCATTTT
j_gene: TRBJ1-2; abundance: .; v_gene: TRBV6-2/TRBV6-3; d_gene: TRBD1; CDR3aa: CASSYPGQGASYGYTF; CDR3nt: TGTGCCAGCAGTTACCCGGGACAGGGGGCGAGTTATGGCTACACCTTC